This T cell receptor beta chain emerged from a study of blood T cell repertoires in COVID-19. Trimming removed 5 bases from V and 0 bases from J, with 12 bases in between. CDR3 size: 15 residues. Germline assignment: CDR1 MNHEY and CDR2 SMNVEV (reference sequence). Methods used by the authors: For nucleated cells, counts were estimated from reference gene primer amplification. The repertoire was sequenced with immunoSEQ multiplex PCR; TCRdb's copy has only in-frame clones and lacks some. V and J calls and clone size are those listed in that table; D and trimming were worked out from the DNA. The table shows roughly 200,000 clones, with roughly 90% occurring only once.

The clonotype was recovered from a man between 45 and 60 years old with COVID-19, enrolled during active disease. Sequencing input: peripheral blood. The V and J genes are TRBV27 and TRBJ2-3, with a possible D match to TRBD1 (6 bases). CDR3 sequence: CASSVGTLSTDTQYF. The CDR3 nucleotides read TGTGCCAGCAGTGTCGGGACACTCAGCACAGATACGCAGTATTTT.